This T cell receptor (beta chain) was identified in a study of T cell responses to AZD1222 COVID-19 vaccine. Findings of the study overall: Nearly half of spike-specific TCRs reportedly go after variant regions that carry no mutations. Samples come after the peak T cell response, not at day 14. White British people made up most donors, females outnumbered males, and clonal diversity was possibly underestimated.

The CDR3 length is 13 residues. The germline V gene has CDR1 SQVTM and CDR2 ANQGSEA. J gave up 6 bases and V 3 bases, and 5 bases lay outside the gene matches. TCRdb keeps only in-frame clones here, not all; method: immunoSEQ multiplex PCR. The sample has fewer than 150,000 clones, about 93% seen once. Details on this clone: As yet, its antigen is unknown.

The receptor comes from an adult in good health. The rearrangement joins TRBV29-1 to TRBJ2-1, with 7 positions matching TRBD2. The sample in question was peripheral blood, obtained on day 0 of AZD1222 vaccination. CDR3 in DNA: TGCAGCGTTGATAGGGCTAGCGGCAATGAGCAGTTCTTC. Its protein product is CSVDRASGNEQFF.